These 30 T cell receptor beta chains were all obtained from the same sample, sequenced in a study of HIV-infected patients and healthy controls. Alpha and beta constant-region primers primed reverse transcription of 500 to 550 ng RNA. Using multiplexing indices, alpha and beta chain libraries were generated apart by chain-specific third strand synthesis. From the 5' RACE reads, TCRdb called clonotypes with MiXCR, one entry per CDR3 protein. The table lists approximately 9,300 distinct CDR3 sequences, about 9.4% of them singletons. No cell fractionation was done, so the repertoire covers all unsorted peripheral blood T cells. The material was blood, obtained before antiretroviral therapy. The source is an adult with HIV infection.

The sample holds many counts of this clonotype. The V gene is TRBV6-1, the J gene TRBJ2-7; unclear D gene. The CDR3 totals 12 residues. Between the trimmed V and J ends, which lost 3 bases and 3 bases, there was a span of 6 bases. Germline CDR1 and CDR2: MNHNS and SASEGT. CDR3 in DNA: TGTGCCAGCAGTGATAGCCGCTACGAGCAGTACTTC. This translates into CASSDSRYEQYF.

This clonotype was counted between two and nine times. V is TRBV6-1 and J is TRBJ2-2, with D possibly matching TRBD1 (7 bases). The germline V and J ends were trimmed by 1 base and 5 bases, with 17 bases remaining between them. The germline CDR1 and CDR2 sequences are MNHNS and SASEGT. The CDR3 covers 17 residues. CDR3 DNA: TGTGCCAGCAGTGAAGTTCCAGGGGGGACGGGAACCGGGGAGCTGTTTTTT. It yields the protein CASSEVPGGTGTGELFF.

This clonotype was recorded many times. CDR3 amino acids: CSVETTLNTEAFF. The CDR3, as DNA: TGCAGCGTTGAGACCACGCTGAACACTGAAGCTTTCTTT. V usage is TRBV29-1 and J usage is TRBJ1-1; D is ambiguous. Trimming cost V 3 bases and J 0 bases, with 8 bases left between them. The CDR3 is made up of 13 amino acids. The germline gives CDR1 SQVTM, CDR2 ANQGSEA.

This clonotype was observed many times. The J gene is TRBJ2-7, the V gene TRBV14; D is perhaps TRBD1 (5 bases). Between the trimmed V and J ends, which lost 4 bases and 3 bases, there was a span of 16 bases. The length of the CDR3 is 15 residues. Germline V gene data show CDR1 as SGHDN and CDR2 as FVKESK. CDR3 nucleotides: TGTGCCAGCAGCCGTACCAGGGTCTACATCTACGAGCAGTACTTC. It codes for CASSRTRVYIYEQYF.

In its sample, this clonotype was seen many times. The chain uses TRBV28 and TRBJ2-5, with 9 bases fitting TRBD1. V gave up 5 bases and J gave up 5 bases; unmatched junction bases: 9. The CDR3 totals 15 residues. Looked up from germline, CDR1 is MDHEN and CDR2 is SYDVKM. Written as DNA, the CDR3 is TGTGCCAGCAGTCCCCCGGACAGGGGAGGCGAGACCCAGTACTTC. It yields the protein CASSPPDRGGETQYF.

Relative to its sample, this clonotype is medium-sized. This sequence joins TRBV7-9 and TRBJ2-3, with 7 nucleotides matching TRBD2. Per the germline V gene, CDR1 is SEHNR and CDR2 is FQNEAQ (reference sequence). CDR3 length equals 18 residues. Trimming took 5 bases from V and 0 from J; bases not matched to a gene: 14. The CDR3 spells CASSPLEGGYLSTDTQYF. As DNA, the CDR3 is TGTGCCAGCAGCCCCCTAGAGGGAGGGTACCTGAGCACAGATACGCAGTATTTT.

This clonotype was detected ten times or more. The chain recombines TRBV19 with TRBJ2-5; D may be TRBD1 (5 bases). The CDR3 totals 13 residues. Germline V CDR1 and CDR2: LNHDA, SQIVND (reference sequence). Deletions cut 4 bases from V and 4 bases from J, with 10 bases between. The CDR3 DNA follows: TGTGCCAGTAGTAATTCAGGGATAGAGACCCAGTACTTC. Residues: CASSNSGIETQYF.

The V gene is TRBV29-1, the J gene TRBJ2-5; D remains ambiguous. Germline CDR1 is SQVTM and CDR2 is ANQGSEA. Trimming removed 1 base at V and 3 bases at J, with 6 bases between. There are 12 residues in the CDR3. The CDR3 sequence: CSVEGSEETQYF. The DNA for the CDR3 is TGCAGCGTTGAAGGGTCGGAAGAGACCCAGTACTTC.

In this sample, this clonotype turned up many times. The V gene is TRBV6-2 or TRBV6-3, the J gene TRBJ2-1, with 10 nucleotides matching TRBD2. Looked up from germline, CDR1 is MNHEY and CDR2 is SVGEGT. V lost 6 bases to trimming and J lost 5 bases; unmatched junction nucleotides: 13. The CDR3 is 17 residues long. CDR3 in amino acids: CASRKKPGLAKNNEQFF. The CDR3 DNA reads TGTGCCAGCAGAAAAAAGCCGGGACTAGCGAAAAACAATGAGCAGTTCTTC.

The chain recombines TRBV5-1 with TRBJ2-1, with a possible D match to TRBD2 (6 bases). CDR3 length equals 12 residues. Trimming took off 5 bases at V and 7 bases at J, with 10 bases between the two ends. The germline V gene has CDR1 SGHRS and CDR2 YFSETQ. CDR3 in amino acids: CASRPGVNEQFF. In nucleotides, the CDR3 is TGCGCCAGCAGGCCGGGAGTTAATGAGCAGTTCTTC.

This clonotype was detected ten times or more. V is TRBV20-1 and J is TRBJ1-1; TRBD1 is a possible D gene (5 bases). Trimming took 0 bases from V and 6 from J, leaving 20 bases between them. This CDR3 has 16 amino acids. Looked up from germline, CDR1 is DFQATT and CDR2 is SNEGSKA (reference sequence). CDR3 in DNA: TGCAGTGCTAGAGATCCTGTGCGGGGGGAGAAGGCTGAAGCTTTCTTT. Translated, it gives CSARDPVRGEKAEAFF.

This chain joins TRBV29-1 and TRBJ1-4; no clear D gene. Germline CDR1 SQVTM, CDR2 ANQGSEA. Trimming shortened V by 5 bases and J by 8 bases, and 18 bases separated the two germline ends. The CDR3 totals 14 residues. The CDR3 DNA follows: TGCAGCGTTCAAGGTGGGCTGACGGGGGAAAAACTGTTTTTT. Translated: CSVQGGLTGEKLFF.

This clonotype was observed at least ten times. The chain uses TRBV5-1 and TRBJ2-4; D gene uncertain. CDR3 length equals 14 residues. V shed 4 bases and J shed 4 bases, with 12 bases lying between them. Germline CDR1 and CDR2: SGHRS and YFSETQ. The CDR3 DNA sequence: TGCGCCAGCAGCGCTTCCGGCGCAAAAAACATTCAGTACTTC. Its protein product is CASSASGAKNIQYF. Full variable domain (missing parts from reference TRBV5-1 and TRBJ2-4): KAGVTQTPRYLIKTRGQQVTLSCSPISGHRSVSWYQQTPGQGLQFLFEYFSETQRNKGNFPGRFSGRQFSNSRSEMNVSTLELGDSALYLCASSASGAKNIQYFGAGTRLSVL.

This clonotype was seen repeatedly, ten times or more. The V call is TRBV6-5, the J call TRBJ2-1, with a possible D match to TRBD1 (5 bases). The CDR3 is made up of 14 amino acids. The ends were cut back, 1 base at V and 7 bases at J, with 11 bases in the middle. The germline gives CDR1 MNHEY, CDR2 SVGAGI. The CDR3 region is CASSYYPGRNEQFF. CDR3 bases: TGTGCCAGCAGTTACTATCCAGGGCGAAATGAGCAGTTCTTC.

This clonotype is termed medium-sized. The V call is TRBV20-1, the J call TRBJ2-3; D call uncertain. The CDR3 has 13 amino acids. CDR1 is DFQATT and CDR2 is SNEGSKA in the germline V gene (reference sequence). V dropped 6 bases and J dropped 1 base, with 11 bases sitting between them. The CDR3 sequence: CSAKAVGTDTQYF. Here the CDR3 DNA reads TGCAGTGCGAAAGCAGTAGGCACAGATACGCAGTATTTT.

This rearrangement joins TRBV6-5 to TRBJ2-7; D unresolved. Trimming took 0 bases from V and 2 from J, leaving 8 bases between them. Germline lookup yields CDR1 MNHEY and CDR2 SVGAGI. This CDR3 has 14 amino acids. CDR3: CASSYSVGTYEQYF. The CDR3 DNA is TGTGCCAGCAGTTACTCAGTCGGAACCTACGAGCAGTACTTC.

V and J are TRBV4-1 and TRBJ2-7; 9 bases are a match to TRBD2. J lost 3 bases, V lost 1 base, and 1 base had no gene match. CDR1 is MGHRA, CDR2 YSYEKL, per germline. The CDR3 has 14 residues. The CDR3 nucleotides read TGCGCCAGCAGCCAAGCAGCGGGAGGCTACGAGCAGTACTTC. Translated, it gives CASSQAAGGYEQYF.

The CDR3 DNA sequence: TGTGCCAGCAGGTTACCCCAGGGGGCCGAAGAGACCCAGTACTTC. This codes for CASRLPQGAEETQYF. The gene calls are TRBV6-6 and TRBJ2-5; TRBD1 agrees at 8 bases. Per the germline V gene, CDR1 is MNHNY and CDR2 is SVGAGI (reference sequence). The length of the CDR3 is 15 residues. J gave up 3 bases and V 6 bases, and 9 bases lay outside the gene matches.

The rearrangement joins TRBV14 to TRBJ2-1; tentatively, D is TRBD2 (5 bases). V was clipped by 3 bases and J by 6 bases, with 15 bases between them. This CDR3 is 15 amino acids long. Germline loops: CDR1 SGHDN, CDR2 FVKESK. The CDR3 region has the DNA TGTGCCAGCAGCCACTCCGGGATTGATGTCAATGAGCAGTTCTTC. This sequence encodes CASSHSGIDVNEQFF.

This clonotype is medium-sized (0.01 to 0.1%) in the sample. The V and J genes are TRBV2 and TRBJ2-7; D gene unclear. The CDR3 consists of 13 residues. Germline CDR1 and CDR2: SNHLY and FYNNEI. The germline V and J ends were trimmed by 6 bases and 6 bases, with 15 bases remaining between them. In DNA form, the CDR3 reads TGTGCCAGCAGCCAAGCCCTTTGGAGCGAGCAGTACTTC. This encodes CASSQALWSEQYF.

At least ten counts were recorded for this clonotype. The chain has TRBV14 and TRBJ2-7; TRBD2 agrees at 8 bases. The J segment lost 3 bases and the V segment lost 1 base, leaving 2 bases of the junction unmatched. The germline V gene has CDR1 SGHDN and CDR2 FVKESK. CDR3 size: 14 residues. The CDR3 bases are TGTGCCAGCAGCCAAGGGACTAGCCGCTACGAGCAGTACTTC. Protein sequence: CASSQGTSRYEQYF.

This clonotype showed up many times. CDR3 region: CASTNSGANVLTF. The DNA of the CDR3 is TGTGCCAGCACCAACTCTGGGGCCAACGTCCTGACTTTC. V usage is TRBV7-2 and J usage is TRBJ2-6; D not certain. The CDR3 is made up of 13 amino acids. Looked up from germline, CDR1 is SGHTA and CDR2 is FQGNSA. Trimming took 7 bases from V and 0 from J, leaving 4 bases between them.

This clonotype was counted only a few times. The chain employs TRBV27 and TRBJ2-5; perhaps TRBD1 as D (5 bases). The CDR3 has 14 amino acids. Trimming stripped 4 bases from V and 1 base from J, with 10 bases between. Germline CDR1 and CDR2: MNHEY and SMNVEV (reference sequence). CDR3 residues: CASSSRQTQETQYF. DNA for the CDR3: TGTGCCAGCAGTTCCCGACAGACCCAAGAGACCCAGTACTTC.

This clonotype has ten or more counts. This CDR3 reads CASSVAGQTPENEKLFF. The CDR3 DNA follows: TGTGCCAGCAGCGTAGCGGGACAAACCCCGGAGAATGAAAAACTGTTTTTT. V is TRBV9 and J is TRBJ1-4; maybe TRBD1 (6 bases). CDR3 length equals 17 residues. Germline values: CDR1 SGDLS, CDR2 YYNGEE. V was cut by 0 bases and J by 5 bases, with 17 bases left in between.

The table lists this clonotype with a few counts. The J gene is TRBJ2-5, the V gene TRBV12-3 or TRBV12-4; tentatively, D is TRBD2 (6 bases). The ends were cut back, 5 bases at V and 7 bases at J, with 17 bases in the middle. The length of the CDR3 is 14 residues. In DNA form, the CDR3 reads TGTGCCAGCAGTAGCCCTGGGGACTTTGGGACCCAGTACTTC. Translation: CASSSPGDFGTQYF.

Relative to its sample, this clonotype is medium-sized. V gene TRBV30 combines with J gene TRBJ2-7; D unclear. Germline assignment: CDR1 GTSNPN and CDR2 SVGIG (reference sequence). CDR3 length: 15 residues. The ends were cut back, 0 bases at V and 1 base at J, with 13 bases in the middle. CDR3 sequence (DNA): TGTGCCTGGAGTGTATCTATCGACAAGTCCTACGAGCAGTACTTC. Translation: CAWSVSIDKSYEQYF.

Many counts were recorded for this clonotype. V is TRBV7-6 and J is TRBJ2-2, with D possibly TRBD1 on 5 matching bases. Germline-derived CDR1 and CDR2 are SGHVS and FNYEAQ. Trimming stripped 0 bases from V and 5 bases from J, with 10 bases between. The CDR3 extends over 15 amino acids. CDR3 in DNA: TGTGCCAGCAGCTTAGCAGGGGCGCAAACCGGGGAGCTGTTTTTT. This encodes CASSLAGAQTGELFF.

By frequency in the sample, this clonotype is medium-sized. This chain joins TRBV27 and TRBJ2-1, with D possibly matching TRBD1 (5 bases). Germline V gene sequence: CDR1 MNHEY, CDR2 SMNVEV (reference sequence). The V end was cut by 5 bases, the J end by 4 bases, with 18 bases between. The CDR3 runs to 16 residues. This chain's CDR3 is CASSPNQGTPYNEQFF. DNA of the CDR3: TGTGCCAGCAGTCCTAATCAGGGTACCCCGTACAATGAGCAGTTCTTC.

The chain employs TRBV29-1 and TRBJ1-3; 9 nucleotides line up with TRBD1. CDR3 length: 14 residues. Trimming at V came to 6 bases and at J to 2 bases, leaving 5 bases not matched to a gene. Germline CDR1 reads SQVTM; CDR2 reads ANQGSEA. CDR3 sequence (DNA): TGCAGCGTGGCGGGACAGGGAACTGGAAACACCATATATTTT. It yields the protein CSVAGQGTGNTIYF.

This clonotype was detected ten times or more. V is TRBV2 and J is TRBJ1-1; D ambiguous. The CDR3 spans 11 residues. Germline V CDR1 and CDR2: SNHLY, FYNNEI. V lost 8 bases to trimming and J lost 5 bases, with 9 bases between them. CDR3 coding DNA: TGTGCCAGCCCGGCGAGAACTGAAGCTTTCTTT. Its protein product is CASPARTEAFF.